The 5 T cell receptor beta chains reported below all come from one sample, sequenced in a study of blood T cell repertoires in COVID-19. Sequenced by immunoSEQ multiplex PCR; TCRdb stores in-frame clones only, minus some. The sample lists under 200,000 clones, about four fifths occurring once. The sequencing input was peripheral blood. The receptors come from a man in his 70s who had recovered from COVID-19.

The V call is TRBV5-8, the J call TRBJ2-1, with 14 bases identical to TRBD2. The junction had 8 bases not matched to a gene; V was cut back by 3 bases and J by 6 bases. The CDR3 loop spans 17 amino acids. CDR1 and CDR2 from the germline V gene are SGHTS and YDEGEE. The CDR3, as DNA: TGTGCCAGCAGCTCTCCCCGGGGACTAGCGGGAGCCAATGAGCAGTTCTTC. Its protein is CASSSPRGLAGANEQFF.

The J gene is TRBJ2-7, the V gene TRBV19, with 12 bases identical to TRBD2. The CDR3 sequence is 14 residues long. V gave up 6 bases and J gave up 6 bases; unmatched junction bases: 6. CDR1 and CDR2 from the germline V gene are LNHDA and SQIVND (reference sequence). CDR3 amino acids: CASSRTSGNFEQYF. For the CDR3, the DNA is TGTGCCAGTAGCCGGACTAGCGGGAATTTCGAGCAGTACTTC.

The chain uses TRBV12-3 or TRBV12-4 and TRBJ1-4; a weak D match, TRBD1 (6 bases). The CDR3 runs to 12 residues. V gave up 8 bases and J gave up 7 bases, with 11 bases separating them. CDR3 amino acids: CASRGAGEKLFF. CDR3 in DNA: TGTGCCAGCCGGGGGGCTGGTGAAAAACTGTTTTTT.

The chain uses TRBV6-6 and TRBJ1-4; D is ambiguous. The V end was cut by 0 bases, the J end by 8 bases, with 10 bases between. The length of the CDR3 is 14 residues. Germline V gene data show CDR1 as MNHNY and CDR2 as SVGAGI (reference sequence). The CDR3 region is CASSYSEWKEKLFF. The CDR3 DNA reads as TGTGCCAGCAGTTACTCGGAGTGGAAAGAAAAACTGTTTTTT.

V and J are TRBV18 and TRBJ1-2; 7 nucleotides agree with TRBD1. V shed 3 bases, J shed 2 bases, and the junction held 6 bases outside the gene matches. The V gene's germline CDR1 is KGHSH and CDR2 LQKENI. The CDR3 loop spans 15 amino acids. CDR3 loop: CASSPAGTDNYGYTF. CDR3 DNA sequence: TGTGCCAGCTCACCCGCCGGGACAGACAACTATGGCTACACCTTC.